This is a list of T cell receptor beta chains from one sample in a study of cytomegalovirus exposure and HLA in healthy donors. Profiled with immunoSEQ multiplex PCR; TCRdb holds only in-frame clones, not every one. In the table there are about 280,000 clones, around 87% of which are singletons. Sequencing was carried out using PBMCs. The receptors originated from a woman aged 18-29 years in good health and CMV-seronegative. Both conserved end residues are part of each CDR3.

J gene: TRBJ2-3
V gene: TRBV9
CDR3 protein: CASTPRLAGVRDTQYF

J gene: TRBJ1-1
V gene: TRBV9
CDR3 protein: CASSSGGGLGDEAFF

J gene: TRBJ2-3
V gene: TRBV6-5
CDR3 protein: CASSQLAASTDTQYF

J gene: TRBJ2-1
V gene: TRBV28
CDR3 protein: CASTVTGQNYNEQFF

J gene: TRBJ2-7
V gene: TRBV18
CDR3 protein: CASSRGLGSYEQYF

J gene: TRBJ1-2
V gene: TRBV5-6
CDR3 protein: CASSDGWQGHGYTF

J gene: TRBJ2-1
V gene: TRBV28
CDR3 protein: CASSPGLAGPDEQFF

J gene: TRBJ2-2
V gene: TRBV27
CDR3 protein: CASSRAVTGELFF

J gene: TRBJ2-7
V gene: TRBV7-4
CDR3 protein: CASSLVQGRSYEQYF

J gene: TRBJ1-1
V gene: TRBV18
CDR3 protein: CASSPRTGDGVAFF

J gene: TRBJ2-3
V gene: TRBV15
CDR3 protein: CATSRERAGGGDTQYF

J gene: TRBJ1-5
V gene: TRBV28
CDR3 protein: CASSLMRNSNQPQHF